This T cell receptor beta chain was observed in a study of patients and donors after allogeneic stem cell transplantation. V was trimmed by 0 bases and J by 4 bases, leaving 12 bases between them. Germline CDR1 reads SGDLS; CDR2 reads YYNGEE. CDR3 size: 15 residues. This clonotype was recorded a few times. TCRdb re-called the RT-PCR reads with MiXCR, one entry per CDR3 protein. The repertoire holds 920,000 or so distinct CDR3 sequences, with approximately 19% as singletons. What was sequenced was blood, either unsorted or a sorted T cell fraction (not recorded which). V usage is TRBV9 and J usage is TRBJ2-3, with a weak D call TRBD2 (6 bases). The source of this sequence is a human donor who was either an allogeneic HSCT recipient or a stem cell or donor lymphocyte infusion donor (not recorded which). It is not recorded whose cells these are; they may come from a transplant donor. Here the CDR3 DNA reads TGTGCCAGCAGCGTAGCGTCGGGAGAAGCAGATACGCAGTATTTT. Amino acids: CASSVASGEADTQYF. Full variable domain (remainder filled in from reference TRBV9 and TRBJ2-3): DSGVTQTPKHLITATGQRVTLRCSPRSGDLSVYWYQQSLDQGLQFLIQYYNGEERAKGNILERFSAQQFPDLHSELNLSSLELGDSALYFCASSVASGEADTQYFGPGTRLTVL.